These 21 T cell receptor beta chains were sequenced from one sample in a study of T cell responses to AZD1222 COVID-19 vaccine. Sequenced by immunoSEQ multiplex PCR; TCRdb stores in-frame clones only, minus some. Of some 120,000 clones listed, 75% to 95% are singletons. The sequences come from peripheral blood, collected on day 0 of AZD1222 vaccination. The source of these receptors is an adult in good health.

The rearrangement links TRBV6-5 to TRBJ1-4, with 7 bases fitting TRBD1. The CDR3 contains 13 residues. The ends lost 5 bases at V and 4 bases at J; junction bases unmatched: 1. Per germline, CDR1 MNHEY and CDR2 SVGAGI. The CDR3 region has the DNA TGTGCCAGCAGTCGACAGGGTAATGAAAAACTGTTTTTT. Residues: CASSRQGNEKLFF.

This chain joins TRBV28 and TRBJ1-6, with 10 bases that match TRBD1. Unmatched junction bases numbered 6, after V lost 6 bases and J lost 7 bases. Germline loops: CDR1 MDHEN, CDR2 SYDVKM. The CDR3 runs to 15 residues. The CDR3 DNA follows: TGTGCCAGCAGGCAACCGGGACAGGGGAATTCACCCCTCCACTTT. It translates to CASRQPGQGNSPLHF.

This clone appeared once. This sequence joins TRBV7-2 and TRBJ2-7; 10 bases line up with TRBD1. The CDR3 covers 15 residues. After removal of 2 bases from V and 6 bases from J, the junction contained 7 bases not matched to a gene. Germline CDR1 reads SGHTA; CDR2 reads FQGNSA. The CDR3 loop reads CASSLLTGTGVEQYF. As DNA, the CDR3 is TGTGCCAGCAGCTTACTAACCGGGACAGGGGTCGAGCAGTACTTC. The full variable domain, in which reference TRBV7-2 and TRBJ2-7 provide the parts outside the CDR3, is GAGVSQSPSNKVTEKGKDVELRCDPISGHTALYWYRQSLGQGLEFLIYFQGNSAPDKSGLPSDRFSAERTGGSVSTLTIQRTQQEDSAVYLCASSLLTGTGVEQYFGPGTRLTVT.

In this sample, this clone turned up once. This sequence joins TRBV10-2 and TRBJ1-4; tentatively, D is TRBD1 (6 bases). V was pared by 4 bases and J by 9 bases, with 12 bases between. From germline, CDR1 is WSHSY and CDR2 SAAADI. The CDR3 is 13 amino acids. CDR3 protein: CASSVGTPKKLFF. The CDR3 region has the DNA TGCGCCAGCAGTGTGGGGACACCAAAAAAACTGTTTTTT.

V is TRBV11-2 and J is TRBJ2-1; 13 nucleotides agree with TRBD2. The CDR3 runs to 15 residues. Germline trimming cut 5 bases from V and 10 bases from J; bases unmatched to any gene: 8. CDR1 is SGHAT, CDR2 FQNNGV, per germline. The CDR3 protein is CASSRTSGSGGEQFF. The CDR3 region has the DNA TGTGCCAGCAGCAGGACTAGCGGGAGTGGTGGGGAGCAGTTCTTC.

The chain recombines TRBV19 with TRBJ2-6; no clear D gene. The CDR3 consists of 15 residues. Trimming took off 5 bases at V and 2 bases at J, with 10 bases between the two ends. Germline V lookup: CDR1 LNHDA, CDR2 SQIVND (reference sequence). The CDR3 region has the DNA TGTGCCAGTAGTTCGGTTTCAACTGGGGCCAACGTCCTGACTTTC. It encodes CASSSVSTGANVLTF.

This sequence joins TRBV5-1 and TRBJ1-1; tentatively, D is TRBD1 (6 bases). In germline, CDR1 is SGHRS, CDR2 YFSETQ. Trimming took off 0 bases at V and 5 bases at J, with 17 bases between the two ends. This CDR3 is built from 16 residues. CDR3: CASSLEGGRGWTEAFF. The DNA for the CDR3 is TGCGCCAGCAGCTTGGAGGGCGGCAGGGGATGGACTGAAGCTTTCTTT.

The chain is built from TRBV18 and TRBJ2-5; D possibly matches TRBD1 or TRBD2 (5 bases each). This CDR3 comprises 13 residues. The germline CDR1 and CDR2 sequences are KGHSH and LQKENI. The V and J ends lost 7 bases and 5 bases respectively, with 14 bases between them. The chain's CDR3 is CASFGANRETQYF. CDR3 DNA sequence: TGTGCCAGCTTCGGGGCCAACAGGGAGACCCAGTACTTC. Drawing the rest from reference TRBV18 and TRBJ2-5, the complete variable domain is NAGVMQNPRHLVRRRGQEARLRCSPMKGHSHVYWYRQLPEEGLKFMVYLQKENIIDESGMPKERFSAEFPKEGPSILRIQQVVRGDSAAYFCASFGANRETQYFGPGTRLLVL.

The chain uses TRBV29-1 and TRBJ2-3; TRBD2 might be the D (5 bases). The germline V and J ends were trimmed by 4 bases and 6 bases, with 17 bases remaining between them. Germline assignment: CDR1 SQVTM and CDR2 ANQGSEA. The CDR3 is made up of 14 amino acids. The CDR3: CSVVASPLGDTQYF. The CDR3 DNA reads as TGCAGCGTTGTAGCTAGCCCACTCGGGGATACGCAGTATTTT.

V and J are TRBV5-6 and TRBJ2-7; 15 positions agree with TRBD2. Germline V gene lookup returns CDR1 SGHDT and CDR2 YYEEEE. The CDR3 is 16 amino acids. J gave up 6 bases and V 2 bases, and 6 bases lay outside the gene matches. The DNA of the CDR3 is TGTGCCAGCAGCTTCCGGACTAGCGGGAGGGCCGGCGAGCAGTACTTC. It translates to CASSFRTSGRAGEQYF.

The gene calls are TRBV4-1 and TRBJ2-7; 12 bases match TRBD2. V dropped 1 base and J dropped 2; count of bases not matched to a gene: 3. The CDR3 totals 16 residues. Germline V gene sequence: CDR1 MGHRA, CDR2 YSYEKL. The CDR3, as DNA: TGCGCCAGCAGCCAAGGACTAGCGGGAGAGCCCTACGAGCAGTACTTC. Translation gives CASSQGLAGEPYEQYF.

The chain recombines TRBV6-5 with TRBJ2-1; 7 nucleotides line up with TRBD2. In germline, CDR1 is MNHEY, CDR2 SVGAGI. J lost 5 bases, V lost 8 bases, and 9 bases had no gene match. The CDR3 runs 14 residues. The CDR3 nucleotides are TGTGCCAGCCGCGTGGGGGACTACAACAATGAGCAGTTCTTC. This gives the protein CASRVGDYNNEQFF.

CDR3 residues: CASSSPWGESQNEQFF. The DNA of the CDR3 is TGTGCCAGCAGTTCCCCTTGGGGGGAGAGCCAGAATGAGCAGTTCTTC. The chain uses TRBV27 and TRBJ2-1; D may be TRBD2 (6 bases). Germline V gene data show CDR1 as MNHEY and CDR2 as SMNVEV (reference sequence). This CDR3 has 16 amino acids. V was clipped by 4 bases and J by 7 bases, with 20 bases between them.

The V gene is TRBV28, the J gene TRBJ2-7; D remains unclear. Per the germline V gene, CDR1 is MDHEN and CDR2 is SYDVKM. Between the trimmed V and J ends, which lost 3 bases and 4 bases, there was a span of 13 bases. The CDR3 covers 14 residues. The CDR3: CASSFSRPPYEQYF. DNA for the CDR3: TGTGCCAGCAGTTTTTCCAGGCCTCCATACGAGCAGTACTTC.

V gene TRBV1 combines with J gene TRBJ1-5; TRBD1, the D gene given by the table, was not confirmed from the DNA. TRBV1 is recorded as a pseudogene. The CDR3 length is 18 residues. The CDR3 coding sequence is TGCACCAGCAGCCAAGAGACCCGGCGGACAGGGGGCAATCAGCCCCAGCATTTT. This translates into CTSSQETRRTGGNQPQHF.

The chain links TRBV20-1 to TRBJ2-2; no definite D call. The CDR3 runs to 15 residues. Per germline, CDR1 DFQATT and CDR2 SNEGSKA (reference sequence). The V and J ends lost 3 bases and 0 bases respectively, with 11 bases between them. This CDR3 is CSASASGPNTGELFF. CDR3 nucleotide sequence: TGCAGTGCTAGTGCCTCGGGCCCGAACACCGGGGAGCTGTTTTTT.

The chain recombines TRBV7-8 with TRBJ2-3; D unclear. Germline loops: CDR1 SGHVS, CDR2 FQNEAQ. CDR3 length equals 13 residues. V dropped 3 bases and J dropped 6 bases, with 10 bases sitting between them. The CDR3 sequence is CASSLGLSDTQYF. The DNA of the CDR3 is TGTGCCAGCAGCTTGGGCTTGTCGGATACGCAGTATTTT.

The chain uses TRBV2 and TRBJ2-3; 10 bases fit TRBD2. Per the germline V gene, CDR1 is SNHLY and CDR2 is FYNNEI. This CDR3 is built from 18 residues. The trim removed 3 bases at V and 2 bases at J, leaving 11 bases unmatched. CDR3 nucleotides: TGTGCCAGCAGTGAGCTCGCTAGCGGGAGTCGGGTCACAGATACGCAGTATTTT. Translation gives CASSELASGSRVTDTQYF.

The V gene is TRBV29-1, the J gene TRBJ1-2, with 7 nucleotides matching TRBD1. Germline CDR1 is SQVTM and CDR2 is ANQGSEA. The V and J ends lost 3 bases and 4 bases, in that order; junction bases with no gene match: 5. This CDR3 has 13 residues. For the CDR3, the DNA is TGCAGCGTTGAGAGGGCAGGGGGCTATGGCTACACCTTC. Its protein is CSVERAGGYGYTF.

J is TRBJ2-4 and V is TRBV7-9; 8 bases map to TRBD2. This CDR3 is built from 17 residues. J lost 0 bases, V lost 5 bases, and 9 bases had no gene match. Germline lookup yields CDR1 SEHNR and CDR2 FQNEAQ (reference sequence). CDR3 in DNA: TGTGCCAGCAGCCCTGCGTTTAGCGGGGTAGCCAAAAACATTCAGTACTTC. It specifies CASSPAFSGVAKNIQYF.

This rearrangement joins TRBV7-2 to TRBJ1-3; possible D gene TRBD1, 5 bases. Germline V gene data show CDR1 as SGHTA and CDR2 as FQGNSA. Trimming took 1 base from V and 0 from J, leaving 13 bases between them. The length of the CDR3 is 17 residues. In nucleotides, the CDR3 is TGTGCCAGCAGCTTAGTGGGGACGGCTACCTCTGGAAACACCATATATTTT. This encodes CASSLVGTATSGNTIYF.